The source of this TCR beta chain is a study of blood T cells in healthy people across ages. General observations from the study: Long-lived and aged donors differed, with more naive CD4+ cells and higher diversity in the long-lived.

Trimming stripped 5 bases from V and 4 bases from J, with 10 bases between. Germline-derived CDR1 and CDR2 are SQVTM and ANQGSEA. The CDR3 sequence is 12 residues long. Primers used in a second PCR of roughly 6 to 11 cycles were a sample-barcoded 5' primer and a J-beta primer mix. TCRdb redid the calling of the 5' RACE reads with MiXCR, one entry per CDR3 protein. The table lists about 800,000 distinct CDR3 sequences, around 25% of them singletons. Drawn from each donor were 9 to 10 milliliters of peripheral blood. In its sample, this clonotype was seen a few times. Its antigen is undetermined. This same sample was also part of a study on T cells of mothers and their children. As that study records: Over five children and their three healthy Caucasian mothers were the donors. Sequencing returned over 9 million TCR beta CDR3 reads per mother and around 3 million per child.

The V and J genes are TRBV29-1 and TRBJ2-3; tentative D call: TRBD1 (5 bases). The TCR originated in a boy between 10 and 17 years old in good health. The material sequenced was blood. CDR3 in DNA: TGCAGCGTTCAGGGTCGGTCAGATACGCAGTATTTT. Translated: CSVQGRSDTQYF.